The TCR beta chain described here comes from a study of blood T cell repertoires in COVID-19. Study details: Samples of COVID-19 (acute and convalescent) were obtained from the United States, Italy and Spain. PBMCs, B-cell-depleted T cells, or T cells were the source of the cDNA or gDNA that made up the material.

In the original processing: Amplification of reference gene primers was used by the study to estimate nucleated cell counts. Using immunoSEQ multiplex PCR, the repertoire was profiled, and TCRdb retains in-frame clones only, with some absent. The V and J calls and the clone size are those of that table, but D and trimming were determined from the DNA. This sample has 110,000 to 150,000 clones, with more than 80% found just once. Trimming took 5 bases from V and 5 from J; bases not matched to a gene: 11. The CDR3 contains 16 residues. Germline CDR1 reads SGHVS; CDR2 reads FQNEAQ. The sample consisted of peripheral blood. This receptor was identified in a woman of 80 years or more in a cohort sampled during active or convalescent COVID-19. The genes are TRBV7-8 and TRBJ2-1, with 8 bases aligning to TRBD2. The CDR3 bases are TGTGCCAGCAGCCCCCGCCGGGCGGGGGGAAACAATGAGCAGTTCTTC. Protein sequence: CASSPRRAGGNNEQFF. Full variable domain (outside the CDR3, taken from reference TRBV7-8 and TRBJ2-1): GAGVSQSPRYKVAKRGQDVALRCDPISGHVSLFWYQQALGQGPEFLTYFQNEAQLDKSGLPSDRFFAERPEGSVSTLKIQRTQQEDSAVYLCASSPRRAGGNNEQFFGPGTRLTVL.